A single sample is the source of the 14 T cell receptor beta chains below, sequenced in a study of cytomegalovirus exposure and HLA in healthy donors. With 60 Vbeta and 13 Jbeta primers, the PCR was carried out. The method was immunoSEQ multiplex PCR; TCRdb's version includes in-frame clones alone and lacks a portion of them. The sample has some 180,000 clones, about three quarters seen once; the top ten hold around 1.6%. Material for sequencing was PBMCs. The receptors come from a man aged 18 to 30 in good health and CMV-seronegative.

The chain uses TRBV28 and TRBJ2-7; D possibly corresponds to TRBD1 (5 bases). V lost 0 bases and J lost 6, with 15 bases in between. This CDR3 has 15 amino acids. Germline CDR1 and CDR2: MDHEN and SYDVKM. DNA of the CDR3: TGTGCCAGCAGTTTATGGGCAGGGTCTTCAACCGAGCAGTACTTC. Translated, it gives CASSLWAGSSTEQYF.

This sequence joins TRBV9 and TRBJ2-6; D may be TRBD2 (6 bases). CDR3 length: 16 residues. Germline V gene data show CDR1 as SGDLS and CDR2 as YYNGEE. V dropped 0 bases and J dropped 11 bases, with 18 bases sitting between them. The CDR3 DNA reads TGTGCCAGCAGCGTAGGGATCGGGACTCCCCAGCACGTCCTGACTTTC. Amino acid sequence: CASSVGIGTPQHVLTF. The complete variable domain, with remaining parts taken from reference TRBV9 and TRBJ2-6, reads DSGVTQTPKHLITATGQRVTLRCSPRSGDLSVYWYQQSLDQGLQFLIQYYNGEERAKGNILERFSAQQFPDLHSELNLSSLELGDSALYFCASSVGIGTPQHVLTFGAGSRLTVL.

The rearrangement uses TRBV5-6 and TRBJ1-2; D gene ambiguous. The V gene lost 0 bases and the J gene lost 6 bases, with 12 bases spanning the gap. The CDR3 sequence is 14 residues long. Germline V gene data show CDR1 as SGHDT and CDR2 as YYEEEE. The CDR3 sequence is CASSLDPGLDGYTF. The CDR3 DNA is TGTGCCAGCAGCTTGGATCCGGGTTTGGATGGCTACACCTTC.

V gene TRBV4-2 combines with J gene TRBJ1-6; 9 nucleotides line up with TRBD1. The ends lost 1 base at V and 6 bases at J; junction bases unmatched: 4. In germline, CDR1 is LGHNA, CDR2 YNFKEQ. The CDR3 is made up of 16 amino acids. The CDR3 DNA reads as TGTGCCAGCAGCCAAGGGACAGGGGCGGGTAATTCACCCCTCCACTTT. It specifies CASSQGTGAGNSPLHF.

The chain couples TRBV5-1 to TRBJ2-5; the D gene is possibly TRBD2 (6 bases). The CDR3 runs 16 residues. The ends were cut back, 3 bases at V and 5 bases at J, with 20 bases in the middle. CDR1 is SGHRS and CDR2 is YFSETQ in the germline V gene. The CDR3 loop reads CASSYDGGGGYETQYF. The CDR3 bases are TGCGCCAGCAGCTACGACGGGGGAGGCGGGTATGAGACCCAGTACTTC.

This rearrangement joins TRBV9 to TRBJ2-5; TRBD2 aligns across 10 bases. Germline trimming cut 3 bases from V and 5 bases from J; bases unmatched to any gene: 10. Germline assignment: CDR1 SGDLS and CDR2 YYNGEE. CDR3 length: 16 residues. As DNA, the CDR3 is TGTGCCAGCAGCGCTCGAGCGGGAGGGCCGGGGGAGACCCAGTACTTC. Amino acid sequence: CASSARAGGPGETQYF.

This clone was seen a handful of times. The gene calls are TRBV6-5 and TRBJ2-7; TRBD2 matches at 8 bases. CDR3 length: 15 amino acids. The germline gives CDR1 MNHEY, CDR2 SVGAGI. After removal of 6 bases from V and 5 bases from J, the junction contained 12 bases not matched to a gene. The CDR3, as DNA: TGTGCCAGCAGCCCAAGCGGGAGAGGGGCCCACGAGCAGTACTTC. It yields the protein CASSPSGRGAHEQYF.

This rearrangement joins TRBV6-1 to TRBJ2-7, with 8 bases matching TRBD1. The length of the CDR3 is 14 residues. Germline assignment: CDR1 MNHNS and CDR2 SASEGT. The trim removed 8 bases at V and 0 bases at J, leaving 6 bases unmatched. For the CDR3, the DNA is TGTGCCAGCGGAAGGGACAGGTCCTCCTACGAGCAGTACTTC. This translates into CASGRDRSSYEQYF.

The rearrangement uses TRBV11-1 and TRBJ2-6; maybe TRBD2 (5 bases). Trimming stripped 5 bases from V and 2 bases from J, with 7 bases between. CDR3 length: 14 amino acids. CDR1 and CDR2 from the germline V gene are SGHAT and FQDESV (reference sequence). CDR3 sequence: CASSPRAGANVLTF. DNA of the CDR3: TGTGCCAGCAGCCCGCGGGCTGGGGCCAACGTCCTGACTTTC.

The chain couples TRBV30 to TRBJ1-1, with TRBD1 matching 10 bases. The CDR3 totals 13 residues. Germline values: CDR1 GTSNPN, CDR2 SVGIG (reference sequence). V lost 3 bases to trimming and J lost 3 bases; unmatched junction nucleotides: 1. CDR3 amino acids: CAWRTGGYTEAFF. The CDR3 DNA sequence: TGTGCCTGGAGGACAGGGGGCTACACTGAAGCTTTCTTT.

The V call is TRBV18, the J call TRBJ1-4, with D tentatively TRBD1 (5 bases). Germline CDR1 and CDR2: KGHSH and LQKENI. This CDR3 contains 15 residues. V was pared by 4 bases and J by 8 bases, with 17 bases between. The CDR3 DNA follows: TGTGCCAGCTCACTCCTGACAGCCCTTACGGAAAAACTGTTTTTT. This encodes CASSLLTALTEKLFF.

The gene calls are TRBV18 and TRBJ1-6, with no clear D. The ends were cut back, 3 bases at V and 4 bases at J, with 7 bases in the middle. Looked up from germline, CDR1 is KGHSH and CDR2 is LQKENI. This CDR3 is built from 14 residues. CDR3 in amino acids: CASSPGSYNSPLHF. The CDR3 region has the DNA TGTGCCAGCTCACCTGGCAGTTATAATTCACCCCTCCACTTT.

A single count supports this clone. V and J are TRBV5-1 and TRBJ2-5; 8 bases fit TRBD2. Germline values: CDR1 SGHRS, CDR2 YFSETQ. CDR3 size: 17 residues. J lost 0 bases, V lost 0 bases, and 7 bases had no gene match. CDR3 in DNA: TGCGCCAGCAGCTTGGGCGTAGCGGGGACCTACCAAGAGACCCAGTACTTC. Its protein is CASSLGVAGTYQETQYF. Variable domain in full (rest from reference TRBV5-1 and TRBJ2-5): KAGVTQTPRYLIKTRGQQVTLSCSPISGHRSVSWYQQTPGQGLQFLFEYFSETQRNKGNFPGRFSGRQFSNSRSEMNVSTLELGDSALYLCASSLGVAGTYQETQYFGPGTRLLVL.

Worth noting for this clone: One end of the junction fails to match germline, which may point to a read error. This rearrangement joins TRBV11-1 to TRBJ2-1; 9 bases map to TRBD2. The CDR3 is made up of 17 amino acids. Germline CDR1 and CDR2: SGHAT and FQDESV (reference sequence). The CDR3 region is CASSLDTSGTSYDEQFF. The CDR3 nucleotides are TGTGCCAGCAGCTTAGATACATCCGGGACTAGCTACGATGAGCAGTTCTTC.